This T cell receptor (beta chain) was identified during a study of CD8+CD57+ T cells in acquired aplastic anemia. Study overall: The average for DNA from sorted CD4+ and CD8+ cells was roughly 3 ug. The study's findings and limits: Patients and controls shared under 30 CD8+ CDR3 sequences, highly expressed in patients. Statistical testing detected no significant gap in CD8+ Simpson's diversity between patients and controls.

Genomic DNA templated the TCR beta VDJ and CDR3 profiling. In TCRdb, the reads were re-called with MiXCR into one record per CDR3 protein. The repertoire holds about 180,000 distinct CDR3 sequences, with 50% to 65% as singletons. An expansion of CD8+CD57+ cells by flow cytometry had been shown in patients chosen for sequencing. In all patients, the disease was severe acquired aplastic anemia. In regard to this clonotype: Its antigen is not identified.

V gave up 2 bases and J gave up 4 bases, with 12 bases separating them. Germline V gene lookup returns CDR1 SGHRS and CDR2 YFSETQ. The CDR3 contains 15 residues. This sequence was found in a human donor with aplastic anemia. This chain connects TRBV5-1 to TRBJ2-2; D uncertain. Specimen: sorted CD4+, CD8+, or CD8+CD57+ T cells (not recorded which) from PBMCs. The CDR3 nucleotides are TGCGCCAGCAGCTTTGGGGTGGTTGGCACCGGGGAGCTGTTTTTT. Its translation: CASSFGVVGTGELFF.